This TCR beta chain was identified during a study of control samples from healthy donors and cancer patients. This clone was seen just once. V lost 2 bases and J 3 bases, leaving 5 bases between the germline ends. Germline CDR1 and CDR2: MRHNA and SNTAGT. The CDR3 is made up of 12 amino acids. Assay used: immunoSEQ multiplex PCR; TCRdb lists only in-frame clones, some missing. Of 120,000 or so clones listed, roughly 90% are singletons. This receptor was identified in a woman aged 55 to 70 with lung cancer. The specimen sequenced was PBMCs. The V and J genes are TRBV6-4 and TRBJ2-7, with D unclear. CDR3 coding DNA: TGTGCCAGCAGTGACAGGGTCTACGAGCAGTACTTC. Translation gives CASSDRVYEQYF.